The clone carrying this T cell receptor (beta chain) has more than one count but fewer than ten. Germline values: CDR1 SGHRS, CDR2 YFSETQ. This CDR3 has 13 residues. V shed 0 bases and J shed 8 bases, with 6 bases lying between them. Measured with immunoSEQ multiplex PCR; TCRdb has only the in-frame clones, and not every one. There are 70,000 or so clones in the sample; around 85% occur only once, and 15% to 20% lies in the top ten. These data belong to a study of blood T cell repertoires in COVID-19. Seattle-derived patients entered the study during active infection and were followed longitudinally. V usage is TRBV5-1 and J usage is TRBJ1-6; D gene ambiguous. The specimen was peripheral blood. The source is a man aged 40-49 years with COVID-19, enrolled during active disease. The CDR3 DNA reads TGCGCCAGCAGCTTGGCCGGGGATTCACCCCTCCACTTT. This translates into CASSLAGDSPLHF.